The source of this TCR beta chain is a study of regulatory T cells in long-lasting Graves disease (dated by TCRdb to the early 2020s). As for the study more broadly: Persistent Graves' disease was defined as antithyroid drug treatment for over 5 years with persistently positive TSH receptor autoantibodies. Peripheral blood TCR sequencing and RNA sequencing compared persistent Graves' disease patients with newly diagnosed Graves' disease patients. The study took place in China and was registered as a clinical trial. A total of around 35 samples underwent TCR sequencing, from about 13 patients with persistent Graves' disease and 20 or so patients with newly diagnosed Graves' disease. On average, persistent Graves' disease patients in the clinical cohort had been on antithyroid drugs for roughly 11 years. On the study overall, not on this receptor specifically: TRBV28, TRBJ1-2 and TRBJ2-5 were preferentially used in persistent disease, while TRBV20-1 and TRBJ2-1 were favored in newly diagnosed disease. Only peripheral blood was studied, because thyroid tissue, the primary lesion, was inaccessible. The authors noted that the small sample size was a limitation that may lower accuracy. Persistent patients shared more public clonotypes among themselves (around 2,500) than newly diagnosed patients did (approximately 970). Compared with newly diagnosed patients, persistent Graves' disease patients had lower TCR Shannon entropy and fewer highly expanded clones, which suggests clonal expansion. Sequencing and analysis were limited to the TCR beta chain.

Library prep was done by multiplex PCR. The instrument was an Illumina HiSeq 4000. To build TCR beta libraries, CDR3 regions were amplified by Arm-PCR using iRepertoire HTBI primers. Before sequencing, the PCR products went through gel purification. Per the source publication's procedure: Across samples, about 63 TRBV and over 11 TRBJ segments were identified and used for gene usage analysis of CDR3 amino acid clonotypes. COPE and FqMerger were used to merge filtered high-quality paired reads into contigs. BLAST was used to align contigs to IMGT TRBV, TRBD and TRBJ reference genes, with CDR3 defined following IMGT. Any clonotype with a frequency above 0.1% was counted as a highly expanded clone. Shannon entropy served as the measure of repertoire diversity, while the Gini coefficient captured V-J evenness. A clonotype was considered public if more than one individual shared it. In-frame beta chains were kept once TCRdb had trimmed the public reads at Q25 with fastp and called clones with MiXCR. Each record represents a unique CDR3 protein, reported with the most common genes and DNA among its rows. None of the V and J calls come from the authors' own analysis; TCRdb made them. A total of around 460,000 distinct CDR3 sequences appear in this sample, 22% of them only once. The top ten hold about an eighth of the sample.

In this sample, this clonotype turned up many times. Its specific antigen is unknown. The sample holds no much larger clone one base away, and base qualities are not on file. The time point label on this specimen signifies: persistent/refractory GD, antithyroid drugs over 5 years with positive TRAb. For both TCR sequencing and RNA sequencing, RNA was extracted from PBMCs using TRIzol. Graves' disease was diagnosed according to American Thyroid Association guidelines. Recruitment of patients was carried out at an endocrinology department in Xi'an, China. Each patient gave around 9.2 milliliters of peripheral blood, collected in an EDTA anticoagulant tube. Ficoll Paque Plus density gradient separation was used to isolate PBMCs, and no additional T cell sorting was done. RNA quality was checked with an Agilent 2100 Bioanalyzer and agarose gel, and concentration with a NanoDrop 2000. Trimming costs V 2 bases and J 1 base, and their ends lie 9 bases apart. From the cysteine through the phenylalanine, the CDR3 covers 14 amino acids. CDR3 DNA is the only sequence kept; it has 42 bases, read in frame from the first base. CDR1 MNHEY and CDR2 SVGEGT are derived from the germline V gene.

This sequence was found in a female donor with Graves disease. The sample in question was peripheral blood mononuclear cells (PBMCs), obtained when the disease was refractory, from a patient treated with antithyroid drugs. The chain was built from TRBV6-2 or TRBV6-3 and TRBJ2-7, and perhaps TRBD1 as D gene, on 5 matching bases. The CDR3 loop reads CASSYVRQSYEQYF. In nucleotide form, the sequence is TGTGCCAGCAGTTACGTAAGACAGTCCTACGAGCAGTACTTC.